This is a list of T cell receptor beta chains from one sample in a study of cytomegalovirus exposure and HLA in healthy donors. Libraries were prepared by immunoSEQ multiplex PCR; TCRdb keeps only in-frame clonotypes and omits some of them. The sample yields 150,000 to 200,000 clones, approximately 85% seen once. Sequencing was carried out using PBMCs. These receptors were obtained from a woman aged 50 to 65 in good health and CMV-seronegative. The CDR3 runs from the conserved cysteine through the conserved F or W. The D gene is left open where the match is weak. The listing skips clone size in some rows; elsewhere it reads once, few, many or a size class.

TRBV5-1	16	-	-	TRBJ2-2	TGCGCCAGCAGCTCCGGAGGGACAGCGAACACCGGGGAGCTGTTTTTT	CASSSGGTANTGELFF
TRBV10-3	17	TRBD1	-	TRBJ2-1	TGTGCCATCAGTGATGGACAGGGGAGAGGATCCTACAATGAGCAGTTCTTC	CAISDGQGRGSYNEQFF
TRBV5-1	16	TRBD2	-	TRBJ2-7	TGCGCCAGCAGCTTGGGGACTAGCGGGAGGAAGGGCGAGCAGTACTTC	CASSLGTSGRKGEQYF
TRBV18	15	-	-	TRBJ2-7	TGTGCCAGCTCACCGGATTTGTCGGGAGCCTACGAGCAGTACTTC	CASSPDLSGAYEQYF
TRBV28	15	TRBD2	-	TRBJ2-3	TGTGCCATCCAAACTAGCGGGGGGAGGACAGATACGCAGTATTTT	CAIQTSGGRTDTQYF
TRBV28	15	-	-	TRBJ1-1	TGTGCCAGCAGGCTAGCCGGGGGGCCGAACACTGAAGCTTTCTTT	CASRLAGGPNTEAFF
TRBV5-1	15	TRBD1	once	TRBJ1-2	TGCGCCAGCAGCCCGGACAGGACAGGGAACTATGGCTACACCTTC	CASSPDRTGNYGYTF
TRBV7-2	13	-	-	TRBJ2-7	TGTGCCAGCAGCTATACCGGGAAGTCCGAGCAGTACTTC	CASSYTGKSEQYF
TRBV5-4	15	-	-	TRBJ1-1	TGTGCCAGCAGCTCCCAGGGGAGACAGATGACTGAAGCTTTCTTT	CASSSQGRQMTEAFF
TRBV9	15	TRBD2	-	TRBJ2-2	TGTGCCAGCAGCCCGACTAGCGGGAGTCGCCGGGAGCTGTTTTTT	CASSPTSGSRRELFF
TRBV7-2	15	-	once	TRBJ2-5	TGTGCCAGCAGCTCCCCCGCCAGGGCACAAGAGACCCAGTACTTC	CASSSPARAQETQYF
TRBV19	16	TRBD1	-	TRBJ1-2	TGTGCCAGTAGTACGGGACAGGGAGCTACCGGGTATGGCTACACCTTC	CASSTGQGATGYGYTF
TRBV19	16	TRBD2	few	TRBJ2-7	TGTGCCAGTAGTCCCCCCCGACTAGCGGGAGGGTACGAGCAGTACTTC	CASSPPRLAGGYEQYF
TRBV11-2	18	TRBD2	-	TRBJ2-3	TGTGCCAGCAGCTTAGATACCAGCGGGAGACCGCACACAGATACGCAGTATTTT	CASSLDTSGRPHTDTQYF
TRBV29-1	16	TRBD2	-	TRBJ2-1	TGCAGCGTTCCACGGGGGGTTAGCGGGAGAAATAGTGAGCAGTTCTTC	CSVPRGVSGRNSEQFF
TRBV20-1	10	-	few	TRBJ1-2	TGCAGTGCTCCTCCTTATGGCTACACCTTC	CSAPPYGYTF
TRBV5-4	15	TRBD2	-	TRBJ2-5	TGTGCCAGCAGCATGTTAGCGGGAGGGTTAGAGACCCAGTACTTC	CASSMLAGGLETQYF
TRBV6-5	12	TRBD1	-	TRBJ2-5	TGTGCCAGCAGGGGACAGTTGGAGACCCAGTACTTC	CASRGQLETQYF
TRBV5-4	16	TRBD2	-	TRBJ2-5	TGTGCCAGCAGCTTGGGACTAGCGGGTTTCGGAGGGACCCAGTACTTC	CASSLGLAGFGGTQYF
TRBV6-5	14	-	-	TRBJ1-1	TGTGCCAGCATCGCTTTTCGGGGGGACACTGAAGCTTTCTTT	CASIAFRGDTEAFF
TRBV30	13	-	-	TRBJ1-1	TGTGCCTGGGGGTTAGGGGTTGGCACTGAAGCTTTCTTT	CAWGLGVGTEAFF
TRBV5-1	15	-	-	TRBJ1-6	TGCGCCAGCAGCTTGGACCCAGTAAATAATTCACCCCTCCACTTT	CASSLDPVNNSPLHF
TRBV5-1	12	-	few	TRBJ2-7	TGCGCCAGCTACCTGGAGGGAGACGAGCAGTACTTC	CASYLEGDEQYF
TRBV2	14	TRBD1	-	TRBJ2-1	TGTGCCAGCAGTCCCAAGGACAGGGACAATGAGCAGTTCTTC	CASSPKDRDNEQFF
TRBV30	12	-	-	TRBJ2-3	TGTGCCTGGACGGCCGGGACAGATACGCAGTATTTT	CAWTAGTDTQYF
TRBV28	12	-	-	TRBJ1-2	TGTGCCAGCAGTCTTCTACAGGGAGCCTACACCTTC	CASSLLQGAYTF
TRBV6-6	14	TRBD1	-	TRBJ2-7	TGTGCCAGCAGTTTTATGGACAGGGTGTACGAGCAGTACTTC	CASSFMDRVYEQYF
TRBV4-1	12	-	-	TRBJ1-4	TGCGCCAGCAGCCTTCCCATGGAAAAACTGTTTTTT	CASSLPMEKLFF
TRBV6-1	15	TRBD2	-	TRBJ2-3	TGTGCCAGCAGTACCGGGACTAGCGCGGGGGGTACGCAGTATTTT	CASSTGTSAGGTQYF
TRBV19	15	-	few	TRBJ2-2	TGTGCCAGTAGTATCAAGCGAACGAACACCGGGGAGCTGTTTTTT	CASSIKRTNTGELFF
TRBV30	13	-	-	TRBJ1-4	TGTGCCTGCGACCGGGGTAATAATGAAAAACTGTTTTTT	CACDRGNNEKLFF
TRBV6-1	16	TRBD1	-	TRBJ1-6	TGTGCCAGCAGTGAAAGGGACAGCTCCTATAATTCACCCCTCCACTTT	CASSERDSSYNSPLHF
TRBV2	15	-	-	TRBJ2-5	TGTGCCAGCAGCGCCCAGGGGAGCTTTTCAGAGACCCAGTACTTC	CASSAQGSFSETQYF
TRBV11-2	14	-	-	TRBJ2-2	TGTGCCAGCAGCTTAGACAGGCCCACCGGGGAGCTGTTTTTT	CASSLDRPTGELFF
TRBV6-1	13	-	-	TRBJ2-1	TGTGCCAGCAGTGTAGAGCAGGGGTTTGAGCAGTTCTTC	CASSVEQGFEQFF
TRBV6-8	14	-	-	TRBJ1-2	TGTGCCAGCAGTTACTTGGAGTGGCGGTATGGCTACACCTTC	CASSYLEWRYGYTF
TRBV27	18	TRBD2	-	TRBJ2-3	TGTGCCAGCAGTTTATTTTCCGGGACTAGCGCAAGCACAGATACGCAGTATTTT	CASSLFSGTSASTDTQYF
TRBV28	15	-	-	TRBJ2-2	TGTGCCAGCAACAAAATCGGACAGAACACCGGGGAGCTGTTTTTT	CASNKIGQNTGELFF
TRBV28	14	TRBD1	-	TRBJ1-2	TGTGCCAGCAGTCCGTTGACAGGGGGCTATGGCTACACCTTC	CASSPLTGGYGYTF
TRBV7-2	17	TRBD2	-	TRBJ2-4	TGTGCCAGCAGCTTAGGGGGACTAGCGGAGCTCAAAAACATTCAGTACTTC	CASSLGGLAELKNIQYF
TRBV5-1	16	-	-	TRBJ2-1	TGCGCCAGCAGCTTTGGAAGGGGACTGAGCTACAATGAGCAGTTCTTC	CASSFGRGLSYNEQFF